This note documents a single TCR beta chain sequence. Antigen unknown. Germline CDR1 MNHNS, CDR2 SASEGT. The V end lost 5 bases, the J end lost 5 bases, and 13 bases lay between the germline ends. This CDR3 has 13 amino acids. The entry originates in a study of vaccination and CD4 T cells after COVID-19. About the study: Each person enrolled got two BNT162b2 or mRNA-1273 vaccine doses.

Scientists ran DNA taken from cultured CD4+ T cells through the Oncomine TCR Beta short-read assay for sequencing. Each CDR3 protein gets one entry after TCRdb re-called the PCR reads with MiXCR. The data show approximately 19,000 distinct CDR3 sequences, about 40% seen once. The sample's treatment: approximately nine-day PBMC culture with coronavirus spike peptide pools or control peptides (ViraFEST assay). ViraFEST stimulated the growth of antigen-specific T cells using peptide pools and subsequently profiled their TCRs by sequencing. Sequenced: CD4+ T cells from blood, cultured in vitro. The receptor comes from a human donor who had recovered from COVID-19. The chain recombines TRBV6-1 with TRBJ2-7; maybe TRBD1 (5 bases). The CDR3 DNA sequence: TGTGCCAGCAGTAGGACAATACGGGACGAGCAGTACTTC. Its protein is CASSRTIRDEQYF.